Listed below are T cell receptor beta chains from one sample, sequenced in a study of blood T cell repertoires in COVID-19. Here immunoSEQ multiplex PCR was the method, and the copy in TCRdb shows in-frame clones only, minus some. In the table there are about 140,000 clones, around 89% of which are singletons. The sequenced material came from peripheral blood. All receptors come from a man aged 60 to 69 with active or convalescent COVID-19. Each CDR3 is given with its conserved first and last residue. D genes are given only for firm matches. The size of a clone is reported for some rows only, either as once, few or many, or as a class for expanded clones.

CDR3,DNA,V,J,D,size
CASRLQGWVTEAFF,TGTGCCAGCAGGTTACAGGGTTGGGTCACTGAAGCTTTCTTT,TRBV6-4,TRBJ1-1,NA,NA
CASSPHRGQGYGYTF,TGTGCCAGCAGCCCCCACCGAGGACAGGGATATGGCTACACCTTC,TRBV9,TRBJ1-2,TRBD1,NA
CASSIGTGQPQHF,TGTGCCAGTAGTATAGGGACAGGGCAGCCCCAGCATTTT,TRBV19,TRBJ1-5,TRBD1,NA
CASSPSGTENEKLFF,TGTGCCAGCAGCCCGTCCGGGACAGAAAATGAAAAACTGTTTTTT,TRBV5-8,TRBJ1-4,TRBD1,NA
CASSPDSNYGYTF,TGTGCCAGCTCGCCAGACAGTAACTATGGCTACACCTTC,TRBV18,TRBJ1-2,NA,NA
CAISVENEQFF,TGTGCCATCAGTGTCGAGAATGAGCAGTTCTTC,TRBV10-3,TRBJ2-1,NA,NA
CASSVGLGGINTGELFF,TGTGCCAGCAGCGTAGGTCTTGGGGGGATTAACACCGGGGAGCTGTTTTTT,TRBV9,TRBJ2-2,NA,NA
CSVARAEGYTF,TGCAGCGTTGCGAGGGCCGAGGGCTACACCTTC,TRBV29-1,TRBJ1-2,NA,NA
CASSILFRGGSPLHF,TGTGCCAGTAGTATTTTGTTCAGGGGTGGCTCACCCCTCCACTTT,TRBV19,TRBJ1-6,NA,NA
CASSYSREPYSPLHF,TGTGCCAGCAGCTACAGCCGGGAACCTTATTCACCCCTCCACTTT,TRBV7-9,TRBJ1-6,NA,NA
CASSQQGVEGSYEQYF,TGTGCCAGCTCACAACAGGGAGTTGAAGGTTCCTACGAGCAGTACTTC,TRBV18,TRBJ2-7,NA,once
CASSLVGQGSNEQFF,TGCGCCAGCAGCTTGGTTGGCCAGGGGAGCAATGAGCAGTTCTTC,TRBV5-1,TRBJ2-1,NA,NA
CASSLVTGPNEKLFF,TGCGCCAGCAGCCTCGTGACAGGGCCTAATGAAAAACTGTTTTTT,TRBV4-1,TRBJ1-4,TRBD1,few
CSASLPGGQETQYF,TGCAGTGCTAGTCTCCCGGGGGGACAAGAGACCCAGTACTTC,TRBV20-1,TRBJ2-5,TRBD2,NA
CASGGRGPLGEKLFF,TGTGCCAGTGGAGGACGGGGTCCTTTGGGTGAAAAACTGTTTTTT,TRBV19,TRBJ1-4,NA,NA
CAIRPGSMKEAFF,TGTGCCATCAGGCCAGGGTCAATGAAGGAAGCTTTCTTT,TRBV10-3,TRBJ1-1,NA,NA
CATSEASANYGYTF,TGTGCCACCAGTGAAGCTTCGGCTAACTATGGCTACACCTTC,TRBV24-1,TRBJ1-2,NA,NA
CASSSGDSNEKLFF,TGTGCCAGCAGTTCCGGGGACAGTAATGAAAAACTGTTTTTT,TRBV28,TRBJ1-4,TRBD1,NA
CATSRDRVFAEAFF,TGTGCCACCAGCAGAGACAGGGTTTTCGCTGAAGCTTTCTTT,TRBV15,TRBJ1-1,NA,NA
CAWSQGPSGDQETQYF,TGTGCCTGGAGCCAGGGGCCTAGCGGGGACCAAGAGACCCAGTACTTC,TRBV30,TRBJ2-5,TRBD2,NA
CASSQGAGELFF,TGTGCCAGCAGCCAAGGCGCCGGGGAGCTGTTTTTT,TRBV3-1/TRBV3-2,TRBJ2-2,NA,few
CASSPGQGAYNEQFF,TGTGCCAGCAGCCCGGGGCAGGGGGCCTACAATGAGCAGTTCTTC,TRBV2,TRBJ2-1,TRBD1,NA
CASSPIVSGNTIYF,TGTGCCAGCAGCCCGATAGTCTCTGGAAACACCATATATTTT,TRBV6-5,TRBJ1-3,NA,NA
CASSREITEAFF,TGTGCCAGCAGTCGGGAGATCACTGAAGCTTTCTTT,TRBV2,TRBJ1-1,NA,NA